The sequence of this T cell receptor beta chain was determined in a study of OX40 agonist ivuxolimab in advanced cancers. Some clones are missing from TCRdb's copy, which holds only in-frame ones; the method was immunoSEQ multiplex PCR. The profile shows fewer than 70,000 clones, around nine tenths of them singletons. In germline, CDR1 is KGHSH, CDR2 LQKENI. Trimming pared 3 bases from V and 5 bases from J, leaving 20 bases between. The CDR3 is made up of 16 amino acids. V and J are TRBV18 and TRBJ2-7; D tentatively fits TRBD1 or TRBD2 (6 bases each). Here the sequenced sample was CD4+ or CD8+ T cells sorted from blood, taken in a trial of the OX40 agonist ivuxolimab. The TCR sequence derives from an adult with an advanced solid tumor such as melanoma, head and neck, liver or kidney cancer. CDR3 DNA sequence: TGTGCCAGCTCACCCGTCGATGGTATCGGGGGCAACGAGCAGTACTTC. It is translated as CASSPVDGIGGNEQYF.